One and the same sample provided the 4 T cell receptor beta chains below, sequenced in a study of shared clonotypes between healthy human individuals. This table comes from immunoSEQ multiplex PCR, and its TCRdb copy is limited to in-frame clones, with some not included. The table lists about 980,000 clones, 70% to 85% of them singletons. The sequenced sample was memory CD4+ T cells sorted from blood. The sample's subset: CD45RA-negative fraction. The receptors stem from a man between 18 and 29 years old in good health.

In its sample, this clone was seen once. The gene calls are TRBV6-5 and TRBJ2-7; D might be TRBD2 (6 bases). Deletions cut 10 bases from V and 2 bases from J, with 15 bases between. This CDR3 has 13 amino acids. Germline V gene data show CDR1 as MNHEY and CDR2 as SVGAGI. CDR3 amino acids: CATNGGGTYEQYF. The CDR3 nucleotides read TGTGCCACCAACGGTGGCGGGACCTACGAGCAGTACTTC.

V usage is TRBV5-1 and J usage is TRBJ2-2; D might be TRBD1 or TRBD2, each matching 5 bases. Per germline, CDR1 SGHRS and CDR2 YFSETQ. The CDR3 length is 15 residues. V dropped 8 bases and J dropped 5 bases, with 19 bases sitting between them. CDR3 DNA sequence: TGCGCCAGTAAACTAGGGGCCGCGGTGACCGGGGAGCTGTTTTTT. Its protein product is CASKLGAAVTGELFF.

The chain combines TRBV5-1 with TRBJ2-2; TRBD1 agrees at 8 bases. The CDR3 runs to 15 residues. Germline V gene data show CDR1 as SGHRS and CDR2 as YFSETQ. V lost 0 bases and J lost 6; bases outside the gene matches: 4. CDR3 bases: TGCGCCAGCAGCTTGGTACAGGGGGAGGCCGGGGAGCTGTTTTTT. Translation gives CASSLVQGEAGELFF.

The gene calls are TRBV15 and TRBJ2-1, with D perhaps matching TRBD1 (6 bases). From germline, CDR1 is LNHNV and CDR2 YYDKDF (reference sequence). The ends were cut back, 0 bases at V and 6 bases at J, with 12 bases in the middle. This CDR3 has 15 amino acids. CDR3 protein: CATSREIGGFNEQFF. DNA of the CDR3: TGTGCCACCAGCAGAGAAATAGGGGGTTTCAATGAGCAGTTCTTC. Together with reference TRBV15 and TRBJ2-1, the CDR3 gives the full variable domain: DAMVIQNPRYQVTQFGKPVTLSCSQTLNHNVMYWYQQKSSQAPKLLFHYYDKDFNNEADTPDNFQSRRPNTSFCFLDIRSPGLGDTAMYLCATSREIGGFNEQFFGPGTRLTVL.